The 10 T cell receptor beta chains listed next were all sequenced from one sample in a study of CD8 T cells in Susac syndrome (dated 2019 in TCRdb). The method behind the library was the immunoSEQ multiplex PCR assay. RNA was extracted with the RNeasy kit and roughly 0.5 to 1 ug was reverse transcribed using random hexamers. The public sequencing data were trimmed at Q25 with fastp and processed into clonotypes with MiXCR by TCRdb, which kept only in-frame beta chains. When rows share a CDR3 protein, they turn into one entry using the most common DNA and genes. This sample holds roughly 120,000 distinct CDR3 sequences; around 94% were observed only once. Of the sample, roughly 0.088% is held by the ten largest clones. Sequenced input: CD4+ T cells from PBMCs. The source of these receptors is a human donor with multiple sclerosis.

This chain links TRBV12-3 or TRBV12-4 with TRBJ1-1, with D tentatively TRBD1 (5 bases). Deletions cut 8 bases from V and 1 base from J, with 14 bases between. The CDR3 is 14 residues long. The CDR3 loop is CASRGGAWNTEAFF. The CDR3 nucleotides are TGTGCCAGCCGAGGAGGGGCCTGGAACACTGAAGCTTTCTTT.

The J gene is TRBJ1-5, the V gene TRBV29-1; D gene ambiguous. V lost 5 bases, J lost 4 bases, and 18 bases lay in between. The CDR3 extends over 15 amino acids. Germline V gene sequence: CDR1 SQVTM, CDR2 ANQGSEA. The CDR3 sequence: CSVTMSSLGNQPQHF. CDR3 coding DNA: TGCAGCGTTACCATGTCCTCCCTAGGGAATCAGCCCCAGCATTTT. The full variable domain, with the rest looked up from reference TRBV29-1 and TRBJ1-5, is SAVISQKPSRDICQRGTSLTIQCQVDSQVTMMFWYRQQPGQSLTLIATANQGSEATYESGFVIDKFPISRPNLTFSTLTVSNMSPEDSSIYLCSVTMSSLGNQPQHFGDGTRLSIL.

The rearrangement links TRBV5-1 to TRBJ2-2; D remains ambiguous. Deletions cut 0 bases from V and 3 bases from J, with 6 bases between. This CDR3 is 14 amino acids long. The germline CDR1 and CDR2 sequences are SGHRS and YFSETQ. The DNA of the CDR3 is TGCGCCAGCAGCTTGGCGCTTGACACCGGGGAGCTGTTTTTT. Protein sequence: CASSLALDTGELFF.

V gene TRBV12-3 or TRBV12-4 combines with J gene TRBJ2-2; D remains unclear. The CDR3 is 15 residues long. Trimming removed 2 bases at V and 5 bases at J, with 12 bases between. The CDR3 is CASSLMDLRTGELFF. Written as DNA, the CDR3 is TGTGCCAGCAGTTTAATGGACCTGAGGACCGGGGAGCTGTTTTTT.

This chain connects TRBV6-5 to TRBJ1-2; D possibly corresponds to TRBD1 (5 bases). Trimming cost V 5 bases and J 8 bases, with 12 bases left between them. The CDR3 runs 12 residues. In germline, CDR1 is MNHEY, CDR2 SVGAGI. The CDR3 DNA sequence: TGTGCCAGCAGTAGGCAGGGTGGCGGCTACACCTTC. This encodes CASSRQGGGYTF.

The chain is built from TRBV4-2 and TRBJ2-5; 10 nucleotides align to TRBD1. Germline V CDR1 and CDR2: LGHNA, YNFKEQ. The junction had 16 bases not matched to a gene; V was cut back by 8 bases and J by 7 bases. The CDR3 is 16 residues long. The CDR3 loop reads CASSKGDRGPMATQYF. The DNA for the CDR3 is TGTGCCAGCTCAAAGGGGGACAGGGGCCCAATGGCGACCCAGTACTTC.

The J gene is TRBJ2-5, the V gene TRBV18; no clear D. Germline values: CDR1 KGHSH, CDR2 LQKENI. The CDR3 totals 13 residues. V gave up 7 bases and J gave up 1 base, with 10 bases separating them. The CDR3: CASFSLRQETQYF. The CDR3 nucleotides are TGTGCCAGCTTTTCCTTACGCCAAGAGACCCAGTACTTC.

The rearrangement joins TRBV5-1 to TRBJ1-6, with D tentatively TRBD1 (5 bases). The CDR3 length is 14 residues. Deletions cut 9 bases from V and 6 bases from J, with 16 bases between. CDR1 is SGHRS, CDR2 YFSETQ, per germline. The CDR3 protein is CATKADSLNSPLHF. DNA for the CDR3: TGCGCCACCAAGGCAGACAGCCTTAATTCACCCCTCCACTTT.

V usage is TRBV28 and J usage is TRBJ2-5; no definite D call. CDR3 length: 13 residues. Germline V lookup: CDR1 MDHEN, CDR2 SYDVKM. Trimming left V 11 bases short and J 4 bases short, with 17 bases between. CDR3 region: CAALRPGRETQYF. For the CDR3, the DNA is TGTGCCGCTCTTAGACCAGGACGAGAGACCCAGTACTTC.

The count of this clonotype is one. The DNA of the CDR3 is TGTGCCAGCAGCTCGACAATCCCTCAAGACGAGCAGTACTTC. The encoded protein is CASSSTIPQDEQYF. This chain connects TRBV7-9 to TRBJ2-7; unclear D gene. This CDR3 is 14 amino acids long. The V end was cut by 4 bases, the J end by 5 bases, with 15 bases between. Germline V gene data show CDR1 as SEHNR and CDR2 as FQNEAQ (reference sequence).